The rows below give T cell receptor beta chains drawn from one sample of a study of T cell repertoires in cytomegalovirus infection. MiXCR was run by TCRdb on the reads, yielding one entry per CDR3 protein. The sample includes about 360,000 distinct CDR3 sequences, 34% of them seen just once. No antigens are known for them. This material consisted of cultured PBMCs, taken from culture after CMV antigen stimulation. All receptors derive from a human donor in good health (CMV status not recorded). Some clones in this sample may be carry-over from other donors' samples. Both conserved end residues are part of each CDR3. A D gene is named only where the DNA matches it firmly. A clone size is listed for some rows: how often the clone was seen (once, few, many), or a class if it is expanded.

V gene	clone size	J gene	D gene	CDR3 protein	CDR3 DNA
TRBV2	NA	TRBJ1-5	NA	CASSEQGFNQPQHF	TGTGCCAGCAGTGAACAGGGTTTCAATCAGCCCCAGCATTTT
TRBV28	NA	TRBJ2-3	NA	CASRGTPRGTQYF	TGTGCCAGCAGAGGGACCCCACGGGGTACGCAGTATTTT
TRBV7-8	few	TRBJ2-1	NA	CASSLYVHEQFF	TGTGCCAGCAGCTTATACGTCCATGAGCAGTTCTTC
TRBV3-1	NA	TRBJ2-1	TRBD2	CASSPVHSGRHGEQFF	TGTGCCAGCAGCCCAGTTCATAGCGGGAGGCATGGTGAGCAGTTCTTC
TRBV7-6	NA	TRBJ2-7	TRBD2	CASSFDSGSSGYEQYF	TGTGCCAGCAGCTTTGACAGCGGGAGTTCAGGATACGAGCAGTACTTC
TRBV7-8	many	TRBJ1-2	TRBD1	CASSPDRVGGYTF	TGTGCCAGCAGCCCGGACAGGGTCGGCGGCTACACCTTC
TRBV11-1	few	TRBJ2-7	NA	CASSFSGVEEQYF	TGTGCCAGCAGCTTTTCCGGGGTGGAAGAGCAGTACTTC
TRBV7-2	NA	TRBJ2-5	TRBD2	CASRPGLAQETQYF	TGTGCCAGCAGGCCGGGACTAGCGCAAGAGACCCAGTACTTC
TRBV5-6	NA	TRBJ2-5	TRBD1	CASSPDRGLQETQCF	TGTGCCAGCAGCCCGGACAGGGGGCTTCAAGAGACACAGTGCTTC
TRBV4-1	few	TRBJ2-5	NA	CASSQEEETQYF	TGCGCCAGCAGCCAAGAAGAAGAGACCCAGTACTTC
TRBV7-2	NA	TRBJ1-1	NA	CASSRYKGTEAFF	TGTGCCAGCAGCCGATATAAAGGCACTGAAGCTTTCTTT
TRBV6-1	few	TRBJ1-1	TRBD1	CASTDRGGTEAFF	TGTGCCAGTACGGACAGGGGGGGGACTGAAGCTTTCTTT
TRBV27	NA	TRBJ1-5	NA	CASSLEAGLSNQPQHF	TGTGCCAGCAGTTTAGAGGCAGGGTTAAGCAATCAGCCCCAGCATTTT
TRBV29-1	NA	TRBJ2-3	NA	CSVDWDSSASSTDTQYF	TGCAGCGTTGACTGGGACTCTAGCGCATCTAGCACAGATACGCAGTATTTT
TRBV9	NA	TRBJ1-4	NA	CASSVGGGGATNEKLFF	TGTGCCAGCAGCGTAGGGGGGGGCGGTGCAACTAATGAAAAACTGTTTTTT
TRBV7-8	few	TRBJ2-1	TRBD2	CASSLLRGLAGLDYNEQFF	TGTGCCAGCAGCTTACTTCGGGGGCTAGCGGGGTTGGATTACAATGAGCAGTTCTTC
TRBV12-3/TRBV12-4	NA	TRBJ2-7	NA	CASSGLPGPTSYEQYF	TGTGCCAGCAGTGGACTACCGGGACCCACCTCCTACGAGCAGTACTTC
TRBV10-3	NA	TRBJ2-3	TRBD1	CAISKTGGDTQYF	TGTGCCATCAGTAAGACAGGGGGAGATACGCAGTATTTT
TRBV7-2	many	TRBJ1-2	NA	CASSSGANYGYTF	TGTGCCAGCAGCAGCGGGGCTAACTATGGCTACACCTTC
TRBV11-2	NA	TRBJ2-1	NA	CASSLVRGPTYEQFF	TGTGCCAGCAGCTTAGTTAGGGGACCCACATATGAGCAGTTCTTC
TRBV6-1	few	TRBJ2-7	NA	CASRPPGAYEQYF	TGTGCCAGCCGGCCCCCGGGGGCCTACGAGCAGTACTTC
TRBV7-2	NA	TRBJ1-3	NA	CASSLIGGSGNTIYF	TGTGCCAGCAGCTTAATCGGGGGCTCTGGAAACACCATATATTTT
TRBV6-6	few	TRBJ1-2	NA	CASTKPGPDLGGYTF	TGTGCCAGCACCAAGCCGGGCCCGGATTTGGGGGGCTACACCTTC
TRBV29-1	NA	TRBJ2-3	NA	CSVGGGYGQFTDTQYF	TGCAGCGTCGGGGGCGGGTACGGGCAGTTCACAGATACGCAGTATTTT
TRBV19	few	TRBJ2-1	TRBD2	CASSILVRGRGNEQFF	TGTGCCAGTAGTATTCTAGTTCGCGGGAGGGGAAATGAGCAGTTCTTC
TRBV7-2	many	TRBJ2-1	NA	CASSLPSGRFPPKQSSYNEQFF	TGTGCCAGCAGCTTACCATCGGGCCGGTTCCCCCCAAAACAGAGCTCCTACAATGAGCAGTTCTTC
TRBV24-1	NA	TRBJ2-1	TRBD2	CATSDVLGSGRNDEQFF	TGTGCCACCAGTGATGTCCTTGGTAGCGGGAGGAATGATGAGCAGTTCTTC
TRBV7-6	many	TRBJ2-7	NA	CASSLGARGYEQYF	TGTGCCAGCAGCTTAGGGGCCCGGGGCTACGAGCAGTACTTC
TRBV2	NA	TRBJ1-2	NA	CASSETAASYTF	TGTGCCAGCAGTGAGACAGCCGCGTCCTACACCTTC
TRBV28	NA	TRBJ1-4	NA	CASSQGQMKEKLFF	TGTGCCAGCAGTCAAGGACAAATGAAGGAAAAACTGTTTTTT
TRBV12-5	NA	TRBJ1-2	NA	CASGTDVSNYGYTF	TGTGCTAGTGGTACGGACGTATCTAACTATGGCTACACCTTC
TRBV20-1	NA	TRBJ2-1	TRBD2	CSASKREGYEQFF	TGCAGTGCTAGTAAGCGGGAGGGCTATGAGCAGTTCTTC
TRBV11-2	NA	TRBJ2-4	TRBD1	CASTQGWTGGDIQYF	TGTGCCAGCACCCAGGGATGGACAGGCGGAGACATTCAGTACTTC
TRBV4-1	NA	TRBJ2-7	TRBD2	CASSQLLAGGGEQYF	TGCGCCAGCAGCCAACTACTAGCGGGAGGGGGCGAGCAGTACTTC
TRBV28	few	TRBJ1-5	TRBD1	CASRRTGTGKSQPQHF	TGTGCCAGCAGGCGAACTGGGACAGGGAAAAGTCAGCCCCAGCATTTT
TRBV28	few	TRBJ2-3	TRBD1	CASSFGDRDPDTQYF	TGTGCCAGCAGTTTTGGTGACAGGGATCCAGATACGCAGTATTTT
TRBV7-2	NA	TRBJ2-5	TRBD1	CASSLRDRVLETQYF	TGTGCCAGCAGCCTCCGGGACAGGGTTTTAGAGACCCAGTACTTC
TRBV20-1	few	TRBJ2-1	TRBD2	CSAKREVSASQFF	TGCAGTGCGAAGCGGGAAGTGTCCGCGAGCCAGTTCTTC
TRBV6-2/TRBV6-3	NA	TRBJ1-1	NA	CASSYSIGFNTEAFF	TGTGCCAGCAGTTACTCCATTGGGTTTAACACTGAAGCTTTCTTT
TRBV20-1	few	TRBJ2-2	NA	CSALDRSRPGELFF	TGCAGTGCTCTGGACCGCTCCCGTCCCGGGGAGCTGTTTTTT
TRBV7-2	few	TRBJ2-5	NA	CASSFGTSQETQYF	TGTGCCAGCAGTTTCGGGACCAGCCAAGAGACCCAGTACTTC
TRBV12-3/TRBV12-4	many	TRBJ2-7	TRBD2	CASSAGLAGSYEQYF	TGTGCCAGCAGCGCAGGACTAGCGGGATCCTACGAGCAGTACTTC
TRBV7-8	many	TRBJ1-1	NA	CASSSRGRNTEAFF	TGTGCCAGCAGCTCCCGGGGCAGGAACACTGAAGCTTTCTTT
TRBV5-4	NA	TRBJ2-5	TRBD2	CASSLDRGRAQETQYF	TGTGCCAGCAGCTTGGATCGGGGGAGGGCTCAAGAGACCCAGTACTTC